The rows below give T cell receptor beta chains drawn from one sample of a study of tumor-infiltrating lymphocytes in localized non-small cell lung cancer. Here immunoSEQ multiplex PCR was the method, and the copy in TCRdb shows in-frame clones only, minus some. The table has about 9,000 clones, approximately 64% seen once. Sequenced material: uninvolved lung tissue not adjacent to the tumor. The receptors originated from a human donor with non-small cell lung cancer. CDR3s include the opening cysteine and the closing phenylalanine or tryptophan. A D gene is named only where the DNA matches it firmly. Where a row states a size, it is once, few, many or the class of an expanded clone; other rows omit it.

>TRBD2|TRBJ2-3|TRBV4-3|few
CASSQEPVSGAGGGNTQYF
TGCGCCAGCAGCCAAGAACCTGTCTCGGGAGCGGGAGGAGGAAATACGCAGTATTTT
>NA|TRBJ2-6|TRBV9|NA
CASSVGSGANVLTF
TGTGCCAGCAGCGTAGGCTCTGGGGCCAACGTCCTGACTTTC
>TRBD2|TRBJ2-3|TRBV11-2|once
CASRRELGDTQYF
TGTGCCAGCAGGCGGGAGCTGGGAGATACGCAGTATTTT
>NA|TRBJ2-3|TRBV7-2|NA
CASSLGRRDTQYF
TGTGCCAGCAGCTTAGGCAGACGAGATACGCAGTATTTT
>TRBD2|TRBJ2-3|TRBV9|NA
CASSVGAGGPADTQYF
TGTGCCAGCAGCGTAGGGGCGGGAGGGCCTGCGGATACGCAGTATTTT
>NA|TRBJ1-2|TRBV7-2|NA
CASSNPNLFYGYTF
TGTGCCAGCAGCAATCCTAACCTCTTCTATGGCTACACCTTC
>NA|TRBJ2-1|TRBV11-2|NA
CASSLASAGNEQFF
TGTGCCAGCAGCTTAGCGTCTGCCGGCAATGAGCAGTTCTTC
>TRBD1|TRBJ1-5|TRBV6-6|NA
CASGLPQGDSNQPQHF
TGTGCCAGTGGGTTGCCACAGGGGGATAGCAATCAGCCCCAGCATTTT
>NA|TRBJ1-5|TRBV2|few
CASSASISNQPQHF
TGTGCCAGCAGTGCCTCTATTAGCAATCAGCCCCAGCATTTT
>NA|TRBJ2-2|TRBV7-2|NA
CASSFLGGGTNTGELFF
TGTGCCAGCAGCTTCCTCGGAGGGGGGACGAACACCGGGGAGCTGTTTTTT
>TRBD2|TRBJ2-7|TRBV4-1|medium-sized
CASSQGPSGAYEQYF
TGCGCCAGCAGCCAAGGTCCTAGCGGGGCCTACGAGCAGTACTTC
>NA|TRBJ1-5|TRBV7-2|NA
CASSLRGGGNQPQHF
TGTGCCAGCAGCTTAAGGGGGGGTGGCAATCAGCCCCAGCATTTT
>NA|TRBJ2-1|TRBV30|NA
CAWSPYYHEQFF
TGTGCCTGGAGTCCCTATTACCATGAGCAGTTCTTC
>TRBD2|TRBJ2-3|TRBV4-3|NA
CASSRGLAGGIPDTQYF
TGCGCCAGCAGCCGAGGACTAGCGGGGGGAATTCCAGATACGCAGTATTTT
>NA|TRBJ1-5|TRBV7-2|NA
CASSLAAVPNQPQHF
TGTGCCAGCAGCTTAGCGGCGGTTCCGAATCAGCCCCAGCATTTT
>TRBD2|TRBJ2-7|TRBV7-2|few
CASSWGLGSSYEQYF
TGTGCCAGCAGCTGGGGACTAGGTTCTTCCTACGAGCAGTACTTC
>NA|TRBJ2-7|TRBV7-8|NA
CASSPRDTYEQYF
TGTGCCAGCAGCCCTAGGGACACCTACGAGCAGTACTTC
>NA|TRBJ2-7|TRBV5-1|NA
CASSPGSYEQYF
TGCGCCAGCAGCCCAGGTTCCTACGAGCAGTACTTC
>TRBD2|TRBJ2-3|TRBV4-3|few
CASSQSGTRSGTQYF
TGCGCCAGCAGCCAGTCCGGGACTAGATCGGGTACGCAGTATTTT
>NA|TRBJ1-4|TRBV29-1|medium-sized
CSVEDGGPYEKLFF
TGCAGCGTTGAAGATGGCGGGCCGTACGAAAAACTGTTTTTT
>NA|TRBJ1-1|TRBV4-3|NA
CASSQGSRMNTEAFF
TGCGCCAGCAGCCAAGGGTCCCGAATGAACACTGAAGCTTTCTTT
>NA|TRBJ2-5|TRBV30|NA
CAWSGQTPETQYF
TGTGCCTGGAGTGGTCAGACCCCAGAGACCCAGTACTTC
>TRBD2|TRBJ2-5|TRBV9|few
CASSAFSGQETQYF
TGTGCCAGCAGCGCGTTTAGCGGGCAAGAGACCCAGTACTTC
>TRBD2|TRBJ2-7|TRBV9|NA
CASSVVAGGTYEQYF
TGTGCCAGCAGCGTAGTAGCGGGAGGTACTTACGAGCAGTACTTC
>NA|TRBJ2-7|TRBV7-2|NA
CASSLNPAAFDVEYF
TGTGCCAGCAGCTTAAATCCGGCAGCGTTTGACGTGGAGTACTTC
>NA|TRBJ1-2|TRBV7-2|NA
CASTPGTTNYGYTF
TGTGCCAGCACCCCCGGGACTACTAACTATGGCTACACCTTC
>NA|TRBJ2-3|TRBV7-3|NA
CASSLPTDGTDTQYF
TGTGCCAGCAGCTTACCGACGGACGGCACAGATACGCAGTATTTT
>NA|TRBJ2-7|TRBV19|NA
CASTGWYEQYF
TGTGCCAGTACAGGGTGGTACGAGCAGTACTTC
>TRBD1|TRBJ2-6|TRBV7-2|NA
CASSLATQGAPGANVLTF
TGTGCCAGCAGCTTGGCCACCCAGGGGGCGCCTGGGGCCAACGTCCTGACTTTC
>TRBD2|TRBJ2-2|TRBV6-4|NA
CASSPAGGDTGELFF
TGTGCCAGCTCCCCGGCTGGGGGGGACACCGGGGAGCTGTTTTTT
>NA|TRBJ2-5|TRBV25-1|few
CASTGGETQYF
TGTGCCAGCACAGGGGGGGAGACCCAGTACTTC
>TRBD1|TRBJ1-2|TRBV7-3|NA
CASSLSQGAIQSGYTF
TGTGCCAGCAGCTTAAGTCAGGGGGCGATCCAGAGTGGCTACACCTTC
>NA|TRBJ1-1|TRBV9|NA
CASGRDGTEAFF
TGTGCCAGCGGAAGGGACGGGACTGAAGCTTTCTTT
>NA|TRBJ2-1|TRBV11-3|once
CASSLSGLANEQFF
TGTGCCAGCAGCTTATCAGGGTTAGCCAATGAGCAGTTCTTC
>NA|TRBJ1-6|TRBV2|NA
CASGSSSYNSPLHF
TGTGCCAGCGGGAGCAGCTCCTATAATTCACCCCTCCACTTT
>TRBD1|TRBJ2-5|TRBV11-2|few
CASSRGQSKTQYF
TGTGCCAGCAGCCGGGGACAGAGCAAGACCCAGTACTTC
>NA|TRBJ1-5|TRBV19|NA
CASSNLRGPQHF
TGTGCCAGTAGCAACCTGCGGGGGCCCCAGCATTTT
>TRBD1|TRBJ2-7|TRBV29-1|NA
CSVRDRGFDNEQYF
TGCAGCGTCCGGGACAGGGGATTCGACAACGAGCAGTACTTC
>NA|TRBJ2-2|TRBV25-1|large
CASSESPGLGAGELFF
TGTGCCAGCAGTGAATCACCGGGACTGGGAGCCGGGGAGCTGTTTTTT
>NA|TRBJ2-7|TRBV7-2|NA
CASSLEWYEQYF
TGTGCCAGCAGCTTAGAATGGTACGAGCAGTACTTC
>NA|TRBJ2-7|TRBV7-2|few
CASSLGSSSYEQYF
TGTGCCAGCAGCTTGGGGAGTAGCTCCTACGAGCAGTACTTC
>NA|TRBJ2-7|TRBV27|once
CASSPQWGNYEQYF
TGTGCCAGCAGCCCCCAATGGGGGAACTACGAGCAGTACTTC
>TRBD2|TRBJ2-7|TRBV10-3|once
CAISTGTSGSPYEQYF
TGTGCCATCAGTACCGGGACTAGCGGGAGCCCCTACGAGCAGTACTTC
>NA|TRBJ2-5|TRBV5-1|NA
CASSLAYGGQGETQYF
TGCGCCAGCAGCTTGGCCTATGGGGGCCAGGGGGAGACCCAGTACTTC
>NA|TRBJ2-5|TRBV9|once
CASSVGGPRETQYF
TGTGCCAGCAGCGTTGGAGGGCCCAGGGAGACCCAGTACTTC
>NA|TRBJ1-1|TRBV6-5|few
CATGDMNTEAFF
TGTGCCACAGGTGACATGAACACTGAAGCTTTCTTT
>TRBD1|TRBJ1-1|TRBV30|NA
CAWSTGVQNTEAFF
TGTGCCTGGAGTACAGGGGTCCAGAACACTGAAGCTTTCTTT
>NA|TRBJ2-6|TRBV28|NA
CASSLGRPSGANVLTF
TGTGCCAGCAGTTTAGGACGGCCCTCTGGGGCCAACGTCCTGACTTTC
>NA|TRBJ1-5|TRBV9|few
CASSVGLNQPQHF
TGTGCCAGCAGCGTAGGGCTTAATCAGCCCCAGCATTTT
>NA|TRBJ2-6|TRBV5-1|NA
CASSLVSPRSGANVLTF
TGCGCCAGCAGCTTGGTCTCACCTCGCTCTGGGGCCAACGTCCTGACTTTC